This passage covers 18 T cell receptor beta chains from one sample sequenced in a study of shared clonotypes between healthy human individuals. Sequencing was performed with immunoSEQ multiplex PCR; in TCRdb, only in-frame clones are kept and a portion is missing. The data show about half a million clones, with more than 75% seen just once and about 12% held by the top ten. Sequencing used PBMCs. These receptors were obtained from a woman aged 40 to 50 in good health. Some clones in this sample may be carry-over from other donors' samples.

Here the CDR3 reads CSVDGQSWDTEAFF. The CDR3 DNA is TGCAGCGTTGATGGGCAGTCTTGGGACACTGAAGCTTTCTTT. The V gene is TRBV29-1, the J gene TRBJ1-1, with D uncertain. Germline lookup yields CDR1 SQVTM and CDR2 ANQGSEA. This CDR3 has 14 amino acids. Trimming took off 3 bases at V and 3 bases at J, with 14 bases between the two ends.

The chain employs TRBV10-3 and TRBJ1-2; 9 bases fit TRBD1. CDR3 length: 15 residues. The V and J ends lost 5 bases and 3 bases, in that order; junction bases with no gene match: 7. Per the germline V gene, CDR1 is ENHRY and CDR2 is SYGVKD. For the CDR3, the DNA is TGTGCCATCAGTTACTCCCGGGACAGGGACTATGGCTACACCTTC. As protein: CAISYSRDRDYGYTF.

The chain recombines TRBV5-8 with TRBJ2-3; unclear D gene. V lost 2 bases, J lost 2 bases, and 6 bases lay in between. Germline V gene sequence: CDR1 SGHTS, CDR2 YDEGEE. The CDR3 is 13 amino acids. The CDR3 DNA reads as TGTGCCAGCAGCTTTGACTCCACAGATACGCAGTATTTT. The encoded protein is CASSFDSTDTQYF.

The rearrangement joins TRBV29-1 to TRBJ2-3; D may be TRBD1 (6 bases). Germline CDR1 reads SQVTM; CDR2 reads ANQGSEA. There are 13 residues in the CDR3. Between the trimmed V and J ends, which lost 4 bases and 2 bases, there was a span of 10 bases. CDR3: CSVGQGITDTQYF. CDR3 DNA sequence: TGCAGCGTTGGCCAGGGGATCACAGATACGCAGTATTTT.

The V and J genes are TRBV7-2 and TRBJ2-5; the match to TRBD2 covers 16 bases. The CDR3 is 18 amino acids. Trimming cost V 4 bases and J 5 bases; bases outside gene matches: 10. Germline assignment: CDR1 SGHTA and CDR2 FQGNSA. Written as DNA, the CDR3 is TGTGCCAGCAGCTCGCGGCCGGGACTAGCGGGAGGGAGGGAGACCCAGTACTTC. This encodes CASSSRPGLAGGRETQYF.

In DNA form, the CDR3 reads TGTGCCAGCAGCTTAGTTGGTTCGGAGACCCAGTACTTC. Translating it yields CASSLVGSETQYF. V is TRBV7-9 and J is TRBJ2-5; D is unresolved. This CDR3 contains 13 residues. Germline-derived CDR1 and CDR2 are SEHNR and FQNEAQ (reference sequence). Deletions cut 1 base from V and 5 bases from J, with 8 bases between.

The V and J genes are TRBV5-4 and TRBJ2-7; D tentatively fits TRBD1 or TRBD2 (5 bases each). V lost 4 bases and J 3 bases, leaving 11 bases between the germline ends. Per the germline V gene, CDR1 is SGHNT and CDR2 is YYREEE (reference sequence). The CDR3 is 13 amino acids. CDR3 in amino acids: CASSPRGSYEQYF. CDR3 DNA: TGTGCCAGCAGCCCTCGGGGCAGCTACGAGCAGTACTTC.

V is TRBV19 and J is TRBJ1-2, with D possibly matching TRBD1 (5 bases). This CDR3 is built from 15 residues. From germline, CDR1 is LNHDA and CDR2 SQIVND (reference sequence). The ends were cut back, 4 bases at V and 5 bases at J, with 17 bases in the middle. Written as DNA, the CDR3 is TGTGCCAGTAGTACAGGGACCGGGCACTTTTATGGCTACACCTTC. It specifies CASSTGTGHFYGYTF.

This chain's CDR3 is CATSRDLVTSTDTQYF. CDR3 DNA: TGTGCCACCAGCAGAGATTTGGTGACTAGCACAGATACGCAGTATTTT. V is TRBV15 and J is TRBJ2-3; D uncertain. V was trimmed by 0 bases and J by 0 bases, leaving 10 bases between them. Germline V lookup: CDR1 LNHNV, CDR2 YYDKDF (reference sequence). The CDR3 spans 16 residues.

The gene calls are TRBV7-2 and TRBJ2-5; the D call may be TRBD1 or TRBD2 (6 bases each). V lost 7 bases and J 5 bases, leaving 17 bases between the germline ends. This CDR3 has 14 amino acids. Germline V lookup: CDR1 SGHTA, CDR2 FQGNSA. CDR3 sequence reads: CASTLTRGRETQYF. CDR3 bases: TGTGCCAGCACCCTGACACGGGGGCGGGAGACCCAGTACTTC.

V and J are TRBV29-1 and TRBJ2-3; a possible D gene is TRBD2 (6 bases). Per germline, CDR1 SQVTM and CDR2 ANQGSEA. V lost 4 bases and J 2 bases, leaving 7 bases between the germline ends. CDR3 size: 12 residues. The CDR3 DNA sequence: TGCAGCGTTGGGGACTTCACAGATACGCAGTATTTT. It specifies CSVGDFTDTQYF.

The chain employs TRBV7-8 and TRBJ2-1; D uncertain. The CDR3 loop spans 15 amino acids. Trimming stripped 1 base from V and 3 bases from J, with 10 bases between. CDR1 and CDR2 (germline): SGHVS, FQNEAQ. The CDR3 is CASSLVGGNYNEQFF. DNA of the CDR3: TGTGCCAGCAGCTTAGTAGGCGGAAACTACAATGAGCAGTTCTTC.

This clone was found once. The rearrangement links TRBV7-2 to TRBJ2-1, with 10 bases lining up with TRBD2. CDR3 length equals 19 residues. Losses at the gene ends were 5 bases for V and 0 bases for J; bases not matched to a gene: 13. Germline CDR1 reads SGHTA; CDR2 reads FQGNSA. CDR3 loop: CASSPQPGLATYSYNEQFF. The DNA of the CDR3 is TGTGCCAGCAGCCCCCAACCGGGACTAGCGACCTACTCCTACAATGAGCAGTTCTTC. Looking up the rest from reference TRBV7-2 and TRBJ2-1 gives the full variable domain: GAGVSQSPSNKVTEKGKDVELRCDPISGHTALYWYRQSLGQGLEFLIYFQGNSAPDKSGLPSDRFSAERTGGSVSTLTIQRTQQEDSAVYLCASSPQPGLATYSYNEQFFGPGTRLTVL.

The chain recombines TRBV6-5 with TRBJ2-7; 11 bases are a match to TRBD1. The germline CDR1 and CDR2 sequences are MNHEY and SVGAGI. J gave up 6 bases and V 6 bases, and 10 bases lay outside the gene matches. The CDR3 covers 15 residues. The CDR3 DNA is TGTGCCAGCAGCCTCCGGGACAGGGGGAAAGGCGAGCAGTACTTC. It yields the protein CASSLRDRGKGEQYF.

V usage is TRBV6-4 and J usage is TRBJ2-3; a weak D match, TRBD1 (5 bases). The V end was cut by 0 bases, the J end by 4 bases, with 11 bases between. The CDR3 has 15 amino acids. Germline V gene lookup returns CDR1 MRHNA and CDR2 SNTAGT. DNA of the CDR3: TGTGCCAGCAGTGACTCGAAGTCAGGGTCAGATACGCAGTATTTT. Translation: CASSDSKSGSDTQYF.

The chain has TRBV11-2 and TRBJ2-7; TRBD2 matches 8 bases. J was trimmed by 5 bases and V by 0 bases; bases with no gene match: 6. The CDR3 sequence is 15 residues long. Germline V gene sequence: CDR1 SGHAT, CDR2 FQNNGV. In DNA, the CDR3 is TGTGCCAGCAGCTTAGAAGCGGGAGCGGTAAACGAGCAGTACTTC. Residues: CASSLEAGAVNEQYF.

The chain has TRBV19 and TRBJ2-7; 7 bases align to TRBD1. With 4 bases clipped from V and 0 bases from J, the junction kept 3 bases outside the gene matches. The CDR3 has 14 amino acids. Germline V CDR1 and CDR2: LNHDA, SQIVND (reference sequence). The CDR3 is CASSNGDSSYEQYF. The CDR3 nucleotides read TGTGCCAGTAGTAACGGGGACAGCTCCTACGAGCAGTACTTC.

About this clone itself: Additional DNA sequences in this sample encode the identical CDR3. V usage is TRBV29-1 and J usage is TRBJ1-1, with no clear D. CDR1 and CDR2 from the germline V gene are SQVTM and ANQGSEA. Trimming left V 6 bases short and J 1 base short, with 9 bases between. The CDR3 covers 12 residues. The CDR3 sequence is CSVGYGNTEAFF. Written as DNA, the CDR3 is TGCAGCGTGGGATACGGGAACACTGAAGCTTTCTTT. Combining the CDR3 with reference TRBV29-1 and TRBJ1-1 gives the whole variable domain SAVISQKPSRDICQRGTSLTIQCQVDSQVTMMFWYRQQPGQSLTLIATANQGSEATYESGFVIDKFPISRPNLTFSTLTVSNMSPEDSSIYLCSVGYGNTEAFFGQGTRLTVV.